Below are 17 T cell receptor beta chains sequenced from a single sample in a study of T cell responses to AZD1222 COVID-19 vaccine. TCRdb's copy holds only in-frame clones and misses some; the assay was immunoSEQ multiplex PCR. This table holds over 60,000 clones, 70% to 80% found once. The sequenced sample was peripheral blood, obtained on day 0 of MenACWY control vaccination. The receptors shown here come from an adult in good health.

This chain links TRBV5-6 with TRBJ1-1; D perhaps matches TRBD1 (5 bases). The CDR3 is made up of 13 amino acids. Germline-derived CDR1 and CDR2 are SGHDT and YYEEEE. V was shortened by 4 bases and J by 5 bases, with 12 bases between the two germline ends. Written as DNA, the CDR3 is TGTGCCAGCAGCCCTATTGGGGGAACTGAAGCTTTCTTT. Amino acid sequence: CASSPIGGTEAFF.

The rearrangement uses TRBV5-1 and TRBJ1-4; maybe TRBD1 (5 bases). Germline CDR1 is SGHRS and CDR2 is YFSETQ. This CDR3 comprises 15 residues. V lost 4 bases to trimming and J lost 6 bases, with 16 bases between them. The CDR3 DNA sequence: TGCGCCAGCAGCCCCGTTGGGGGGGGTTATGAAAAACTGTTTTTT. This codes for CASSPVGGGYEKLFF.

This clone was counted a few times. The V gene is TRBV4-1, the J gene TRBJ1-2; D gene uncertain. Germline loops: CDR1 MGHRA, CDR2 YSYEKL. This CDR3 has 11 amino acids. V dropped 0 bases and J dropped 6 bases, with 2 bases sitting between them. This chain's CDR3 is CASSQEHGYTF. CDR3 DNA: TGCGCCAGCAGCCAAGAGCATGGCTACACCTTC.

The V and J genes are TRBV9 and TRBJ2-1, with TRBD1 identical over 9 bases. The CDR3 covers 15 residues. Germline V gene lookup returns CDR1 SGDLS and CDR2 YYNGEE. V was clipped by 4 bases and J by 9 bases; unmatched bases: 11. CDR3 residues: CASSPRQGGVGEQFF. Here the CDR3 DNA reads TGTGCCAGCAGCCCCCGACAGGGGGGAGTTGGTGAGCAGTTCTTC.

This clone was recorded once. The chain employs TRBV27 and TRBJ1-1; no clear D. V lost 8 bases to trimming and J lost 4 bases, with 8 bases between them. Per the germline V gene, CDR1 is MNHEY and CDR2 is SMNVEV (reference sequence). This CDR3 is built from 11 residues. This chain's CDR3 is CASVEGTEAFF. In nucleotides, the CDR3 is TGTGCCAGCGTGGAGGGCACTGAAGCTTTCTTT.

The chain joins TRBV3-1 (or the pseudogene TRBV3-2) to TRBJ1-6; 7 bases match TRBD1. This CDR3 contains 15 residues. Trimming removed 0 bases from V and 9 bases from J; junction bases left unmatched: 5. Looked up from germline, CDR1 is LGHDT and CDR2 is YNNKEL (reference sequence). In DNA form, the CDR3 reads TGTGCCAGCAGCCAAGATGGCAGGGGGAGTTCACCCCTCCACTTT. Its protein product is CASSQDGRGSSPLHF.

CDR3 sequence reads: CSGFQGAGEAFF. CDR3 coding DNA: TGCAGTGGCTTCCAGGGGGCAGGTGAAGCTTTCTTT. This chain connects TRBV29-1 to TRBJ1-1, with TRBD1 matching 8 bases. Germline loops: CDR1 SQVTM, CDR2 ANQGSEA. The CDR3 is 12 amino acids.

The chain uses TRBV2 and TRBJ1-1, with D unresolved. V was clipped by 4 bases and J by 11 bases, with 11 bases between them. Germline CDR1 is SNHLY and CDR2 is FYNNEI. The CDR3 runs 11 residues. The CDR3: CASSVGLNAFF. For the CDR3, the DNA is TGTGCCAGCAGTGTAGGGCTAAACGCTTTCTTT. Combining the CDR3 with reference TRBV2 and TRBJ1-1 gives the whole variable domain EPEVTQTPSHQVTQMGQEVILRCVPISNHLYFYWYRQILGQKVEFLVSFYNNEISEKSEIFDDQFSVERPDGSNFTLKIRSTKLEDSAMYFCASSVGLNAFFGQGTRLTVV.

The chain has TRBV12-3 or TRBV12-4 and TRBJ1-2, with D possibly matching TRBD1 (5 bases). Trimming left V 5 bases short and J 4 bases short, with 11 bases between. The CDR3 runs to 13 residues. Here the CDR3 reads CASSTGGFYGYTF. Here the CDR3 DNA reads TGTGCCAGCAGTACGGGGGGGTTCTATGGCTACACCTTC.

The chain couples TRBV29-1 to TRBJ2-7, with D hard to call. The V gene lost 6 bases and the J gene lost 0 bases, with 12 bases spanning the gap. There are 13 residues in the CDR3. Germline loops: CDR1 SQVTM, CDR2 ANQGSEA. The CDR3 region has the DNA TGCAGCGTAGGCTGGTGGAACTCCTACGAGCAGTACTTC. Amino acids: CSVGWWNSYEQYF.

This clone was seen a handful of times. The genes are TRBV2 and TRBJ1-5; D is uncertain. V lost 4 bases and J lost 1, with 8 bases in between. Germline V gene sequence: CDR1 SNHLY, CDR2 FYNNEI. CDR3 length: 14 amino acids. Written as DNA, the CDR3 is TGTGCCAGCAGTGTAGGGCGGAGCAATCAGCCCCAGCATTTT. Translated, it gives CASSVGRSNQPQHF. Full variable domain (remainder filled in from reference TRBV2 and TRBJ1-5): EPEVTQTPSHQVTQMGQEVILRCVPISNHLYFYWYRQILGQKVEFLVSFYNNEISEKSEIFDDQFSVERPDGSNFTLKIRSTKLEDSAMYFCASSVGRSNQPQHFGDGTRLSIL.

This chain connects TRBV7-2 to TRBJ1-1, with D possibly matching TRBD1 (5 bases). This CDR3 has 15 amino acids. The V end was cut by 1 base, the J end by 1 base, with 10 bases between. Germline CDR1 is SGHTA and CDR2 is FQGNSA. The CDR3: CASSLGLTGNTEAFF. The CDR3 DNA follows: TGTGCCAGCAGCTTAGGGCTTACAGGGAACACTGAAGCTTTCTTT.

The gene calls are TRBV18 and TRBJ2-5; 8 bases agree with TRBD2. The germline V gene has CDR1 KGHSH and CDR2 LQKENI. This CDR3 is built from 15 residues. V shed 6 bases and J 7 bases; nucleotides not matched to a gene: 13. CDR3 nucleotides: TGTGCCAGCTCTCTTGAAGGACTAGCCGCTGCGACCCAGTACTTC. Its protein is CASSLEGLAAATQYF.

This chain connects TRBV23-1 to TRBJ2-1; D unresolved. TRBV23-1 is an ORF, and what it does is uncertain. The CDR3 extends over 15 amino acids. The V gene lost 0 bases and the J gene lost 8 bases, with 14 bases spanning the gap. CDR3 DNA sequence: TGCGCCAGCAGTCAATCTGGGCAGGTGTTGGATGAGCAGTTCTTC. Amino acids: CASSQSGQVLDEQFF.

The chain couples TRBV29-1 to TRBJ2-5; possible D gene TRBD2, 6 bases. The V gene lost 6 bases and the J gene lost 1 base, with 21 bases spanning the gap. Germline V lookup: CDR1 SQVTM, CDR2 ANQGSEA. This CDR3 is 16 amino acids long. This CDR3 reads CSVEGPGVPSQETQYF. The CDR3 DNA reads as TGCAGCGTCGAGGGGCCGGGGGTGCCCTCCCAAGAGACCCAGTACTTC.

The CDR3 loop is CASSLGGEQYF. CDR3 DNA sequence: TGTGCCAGCAGTTTGGGCGGGGAGCAGTACTTC. The V and J genes are TRBV27 and TRBJ2-7; tentative D call: TRBD2 (5 bases). The ends were cut back, 3 bases at V and 7 bases at J, with 7 bases in the middle. There are 11 residues in the CDR3. Germline lookup yields CDR1 MNHEY and CDR2 SMNVEV (reference sequence).

The rearrangement links TRBV5-1 to TRBJ2-2, with D unclear. Looked up from germline, CDR1 is SGHRS and CDR2 is YFSETQ. Trimming stripped 0 bases from V and 7 bases from J, with 4 bases between. The CDR3 spans 12 residues. The CDR3 sequence is CASSLAVGELFF. CDR3 nucleotides: TGCGCCAGCAGCTTGGCTGTCGGGGAGCTGTTTTTT.